A selection of T cell receptor beta chains follows, all from one sample in a study of shared clonotypes between healthy human individuals. Assay used: immunoSEQ multiplex PCR; TCRdb lists only in-frame clones, some missing. Of approximately 250,000 clones in the sample, over 50% were seen once. The material sequenced was memory CD4+ T cells sorted from blood. The receptors here all came from a man aged 25 to 40 in good health. Each CDR3 is given with its conserved first and last residue.

CDR3 protein: CASSVDTGTGISGNTIYF; J gene: TRBJ1-3; V gene: TRBV9
CDR3 protein: CASSEEQGGYGYTF; J gene: TRBJ1-2; V gene: TRBV2
CDR3 protein: CASSPGLGGRVETQYF; J gene: TRBJ2-5; V gene: TRBV5-1
CDR3 protein: CASSAVGANVLTF; J gene: TRBJ2-6; V gene: TRBV25-1
CDR3 protein: CASSFHSGKEQFF; J gene: TRBJ2-1; V gene: TRBV5-1
CDR3 protein: CASSYQAEAFF; J gene: TRBJ1-1; V gene: TRBV6-5
CDR3 protein: CASSSAGFTDTQYF; J gene: TRBJ2-3; V gene: TRBV11-2
CDR3 protein: CAISELDRDYNEQFF; J gene: TRBJ2-1; V gene: TRBV10-3
CDR3 protein: CASSSSGRLKIYEQYF; J gene: TRBJ2-7; V gene: TRBV28
CDR3 protein: CSATLLAREKLFF; J gene: TRBJ1-4; V gene: TRBV29-1
CDR3 protein: CASSLGYRDQPQHF; J gene: TRBJ1-5; V gene: TRBV2
CDR3 protein: CASSFGGDLTYEQYF; J gene: TRBJ2-7; V gene: TRBV5-1
CDR3 protein: CAIRDKDLRGYTF; J gene: TRBJ1-2; V gene: TRBV10-3
CDR3 protein: CASSSGRTGGVRSEAFF; J gene: TRBJ1-1; V gene: TRBV5-1
CDR3 protein: CASLFQEQTGELFF; J gene: TRBJ2-2; V gene: TRBV6-1
CDR3 protein: CSVVQTSSEQFF; J gene: TRBJ2-1; V gene: TRBV29-1
CDR3 protein: CASSSTASQETQYF; J gene: TRBJ2-5; V gene: TRBV19
CDR3 protein: CASSLEGAPRYEQYF; J gene: TRBJ2-7; V gene: TRBV7-8
CDR3 protein: CASSRLAISTDTQYF; J gene: TRBJ2-3; V gene: TRBV5-6
CDR3 protein: CASSPQGGTQETQYF; J gene: TRBJ2-5; V gene: TRBV5-1
CDR3 protein: CASSLPVAGVYGETQYF; J gene: TRBJ2-5; V gene: TRBV7-8
CDR3 protein: CASYSAGYEQYF; J gene: TRBJ2-7; V gene: TRBV2